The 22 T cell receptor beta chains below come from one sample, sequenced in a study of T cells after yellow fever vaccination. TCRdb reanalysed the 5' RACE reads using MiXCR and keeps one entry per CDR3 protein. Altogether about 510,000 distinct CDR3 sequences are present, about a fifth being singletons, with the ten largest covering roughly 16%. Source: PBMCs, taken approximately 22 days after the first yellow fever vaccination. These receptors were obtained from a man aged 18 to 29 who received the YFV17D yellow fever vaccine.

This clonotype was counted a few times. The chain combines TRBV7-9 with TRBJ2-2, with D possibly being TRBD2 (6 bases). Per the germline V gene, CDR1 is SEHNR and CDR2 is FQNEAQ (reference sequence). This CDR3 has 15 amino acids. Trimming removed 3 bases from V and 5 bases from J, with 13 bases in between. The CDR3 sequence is CASSFGDLATGELFF. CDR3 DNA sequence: TGTGCCAGCAGCTTTGGAGACCTAGCGACCGGGGAGCTGTTTTTT.

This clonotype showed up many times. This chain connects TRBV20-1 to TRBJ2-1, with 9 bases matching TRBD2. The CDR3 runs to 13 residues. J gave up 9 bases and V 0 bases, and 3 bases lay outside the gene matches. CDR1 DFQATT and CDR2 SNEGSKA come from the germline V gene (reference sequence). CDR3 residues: CSAREISGGEQFF. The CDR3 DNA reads TGCAGTGCTAGAGAAATTAGCGGGGGTGAGCAGTTCTTC.

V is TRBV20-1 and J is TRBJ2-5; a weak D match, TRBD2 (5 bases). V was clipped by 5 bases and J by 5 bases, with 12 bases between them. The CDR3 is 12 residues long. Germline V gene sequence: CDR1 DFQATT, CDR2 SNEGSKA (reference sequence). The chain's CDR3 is CSADGWEETQYF. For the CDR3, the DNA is TGCAGTGCTGACGGATGGGAGGAGACCCAGTACTTC.

DNA of the CDR3: TGTGCCAGCAGCCAAGAGCGGACCCCCGGGGAGCTGTTTTTT. It is translated as CASSQERTPGELFF. The J gene is TRBJ2-2, the V gene TRBV4-2; no clear D gene. In germline, CDR1 is LGHNA, CDR2 YNFKEQ. The CDR3 runs to 14 residues. With 0 bases removed from V and 6 bases from J, the gap between germline ends came to 8 bases.

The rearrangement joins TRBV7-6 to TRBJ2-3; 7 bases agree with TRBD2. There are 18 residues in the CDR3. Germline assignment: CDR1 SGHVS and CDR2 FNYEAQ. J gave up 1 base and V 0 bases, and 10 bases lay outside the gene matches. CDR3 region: CASSLAPSTSTGTDTQYF. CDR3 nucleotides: TGTGCCAGCAGCTTAGCCCCGTCGACTAGCACTGGCACAGATACGCAGTATTTT.

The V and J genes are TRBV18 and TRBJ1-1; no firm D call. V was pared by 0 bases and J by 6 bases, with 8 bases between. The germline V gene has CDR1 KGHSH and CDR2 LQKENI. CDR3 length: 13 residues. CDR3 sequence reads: CASSPPSKPEAFF. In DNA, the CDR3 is TGTGCCAGCTCACCACCTTCTAAACCTGAAGCTTTCTTT.

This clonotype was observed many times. CDR3 DNA sequence: TGTGCCAGCAGTCGAGGGCCAGCGGAGCTTTTCTTT. Protein product: CASSRGPAELFF. The chain is built from TRBV6-5 and TRBJ1-1; D unclear. The CDR3 runs to 12 residues. Germline-derived CDR1 and CDR2 are MNHEY and SVGAGI. Trimming left V 5 bases short and J 13 bases short, with 17 bases between.

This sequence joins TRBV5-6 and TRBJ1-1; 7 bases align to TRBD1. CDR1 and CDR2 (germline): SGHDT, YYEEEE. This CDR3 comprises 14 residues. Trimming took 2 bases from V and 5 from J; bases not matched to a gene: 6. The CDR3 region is CASSFPTGRTEAFF. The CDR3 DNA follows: TGTGCCAGCAGCTTTCCGACAGGGCGGACTGAAGCTTTCTTT.

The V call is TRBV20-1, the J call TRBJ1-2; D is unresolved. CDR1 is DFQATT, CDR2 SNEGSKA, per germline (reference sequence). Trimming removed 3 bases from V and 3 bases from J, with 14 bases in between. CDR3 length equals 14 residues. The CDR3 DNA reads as TGCAGTGCTAGGGCGGCGGGATTGGACTATGGCTACACCTTC. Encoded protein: CSARAAGLDYGYTF.

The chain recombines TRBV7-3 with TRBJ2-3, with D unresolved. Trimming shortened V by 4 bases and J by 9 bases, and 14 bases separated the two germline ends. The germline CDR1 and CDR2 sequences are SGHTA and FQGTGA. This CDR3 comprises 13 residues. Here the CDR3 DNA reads TGTGCCAGCAGCTCCGGACCCGTCGGGACGCAGTATTTT. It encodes CASSSGPVGTQYF.

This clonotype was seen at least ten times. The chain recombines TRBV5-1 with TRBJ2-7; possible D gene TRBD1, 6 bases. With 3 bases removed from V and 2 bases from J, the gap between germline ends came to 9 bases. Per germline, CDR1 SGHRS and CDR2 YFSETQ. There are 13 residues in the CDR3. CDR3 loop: CASSSDSAYEQYF. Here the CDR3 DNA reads TGCGCCAGCAGCTCGGACAGCGCCTACGAGCAGTACTTC.

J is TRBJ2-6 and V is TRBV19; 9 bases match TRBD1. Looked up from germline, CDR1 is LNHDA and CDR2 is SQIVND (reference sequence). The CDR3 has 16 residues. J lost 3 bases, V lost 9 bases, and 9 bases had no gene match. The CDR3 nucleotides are TGTGCCAGCCGGGACAGGGTATTTCGTGGGGCCAACGTCCTGACTTTC. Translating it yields CASRDRVFRGANVLTF.

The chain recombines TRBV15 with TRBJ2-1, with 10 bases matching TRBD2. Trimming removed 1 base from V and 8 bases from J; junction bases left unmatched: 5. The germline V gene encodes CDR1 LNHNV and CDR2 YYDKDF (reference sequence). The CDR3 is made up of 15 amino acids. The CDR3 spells CATSRVSGGAYEQFF. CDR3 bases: TGTGCCACCAGCAGAGTAAGCGGGGGGGCCTATGAGCAGTTCTTC.

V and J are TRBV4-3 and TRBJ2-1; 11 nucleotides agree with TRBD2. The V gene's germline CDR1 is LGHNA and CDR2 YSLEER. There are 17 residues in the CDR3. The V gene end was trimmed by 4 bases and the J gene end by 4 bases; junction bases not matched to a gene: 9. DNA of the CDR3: TGCGCCAGCAGCCCCTGGGTAGCGGGAGGGGATTACAATGAGCAGTTCTTC. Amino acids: CASSPWVAGGDYNEQFF.

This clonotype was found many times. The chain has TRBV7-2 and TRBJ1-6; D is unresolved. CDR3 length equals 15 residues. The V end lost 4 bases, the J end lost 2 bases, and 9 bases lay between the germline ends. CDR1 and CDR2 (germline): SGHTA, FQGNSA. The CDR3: CASSSPVPYNSPLHF. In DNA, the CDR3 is TGTGCCAGCAGCTCCCCCGTTCCCTATAATTCACCCCTCCACTTT.

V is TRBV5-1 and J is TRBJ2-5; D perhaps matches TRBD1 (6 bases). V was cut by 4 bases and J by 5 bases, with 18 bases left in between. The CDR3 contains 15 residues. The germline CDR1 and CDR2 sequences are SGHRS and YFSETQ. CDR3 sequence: CASSPEDRWFETQYF. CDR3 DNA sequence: TGCGCCAGCAGCCCCGAGGACAGATGGTTCGAGACCCAGTACTTC.

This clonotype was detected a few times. CDR3 nucleotides: TGTGCCAGCAGCTTGACATTCTCAGATACGCAGTATTTT. Protein product: CASSLTFSDTQYF. The rearrangement joins TRBV5-4 to TRBJ2-3; the D is unclear. Between the trimmed V and J ends, which lost 1 base and 4 bases, there was a span of 7 bases. The CDR3 totals 13 residues. Germline CDR1 reads SGHNT; CDR2 reads YYREEE (reference sequence).

The CDR3 sequence is CATSRDRTAGELFF. CDR3 nucleotides: TGTGCCACCAGCAGAGATAGGACGGCCGGGGAGCTGTTTTTT. The chain is built from TRBV15 and TRBJ2-2; no clear D. CDR3 size: 14 residues. The germline CDR1 and CDR2 sequences are LNHNV and YYDKDF (reference sequence). The germline V and J ends were trimmed by 0 bases and 6 bases, with 8 bases remaining between them.

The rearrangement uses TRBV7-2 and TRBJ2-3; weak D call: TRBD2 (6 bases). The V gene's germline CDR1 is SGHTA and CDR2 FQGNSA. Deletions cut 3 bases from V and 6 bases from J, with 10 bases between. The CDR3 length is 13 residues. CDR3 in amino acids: CASSLGLSDTQYF. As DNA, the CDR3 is TGTGCCAGCAGCTTGGGACTGTCCGATACGCAGTATTTT.

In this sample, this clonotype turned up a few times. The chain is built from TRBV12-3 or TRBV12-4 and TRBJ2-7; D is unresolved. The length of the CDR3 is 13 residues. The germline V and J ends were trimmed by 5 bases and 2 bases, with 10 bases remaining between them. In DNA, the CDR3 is TGTGCCAGCAGTCTCCTAGTGGCCTACGAGCAGTACTTC. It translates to CASSLLVAYEQYF.

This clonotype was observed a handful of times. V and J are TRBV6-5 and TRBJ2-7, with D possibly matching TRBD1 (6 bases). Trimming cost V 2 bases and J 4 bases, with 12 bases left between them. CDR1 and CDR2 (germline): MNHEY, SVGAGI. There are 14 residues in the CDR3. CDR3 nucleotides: TGTGCCAGCAGTTACCAGGGGAGCGGTTACGAGCAGTACTTC. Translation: CASSYQGSGYEQYF.

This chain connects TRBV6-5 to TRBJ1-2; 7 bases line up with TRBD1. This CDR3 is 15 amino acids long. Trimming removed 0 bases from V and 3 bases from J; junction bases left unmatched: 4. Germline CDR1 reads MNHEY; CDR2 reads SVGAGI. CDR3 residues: CASSYSQGGYYGYTF. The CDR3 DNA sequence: TGTGCCAGCAGTTACTCGCAGGGGGGTTACTATGGCTACACCTTC.